This entry lists 6 T cell receptor beta chains sequenced from one sample in a study of tissue T cells after allogeneic stem cell transplantation. The time point: mouse harvest day 14 after allogeneic transplant. Each mouse received 10^7 T-cell-depleted marrow cells plus 10^6 splenic CD5+ T cells by tail vein. Clones were read by immunoSEQ multiplex PCR, and TCRdb kept only the in-frame ones, dropping some. The data contain under 5,500 clones, about 44% of them singletons. The sample was lymph node tissue. These receptors were obtained from a female BALB/c mouse given C57BL/6 T cells with graft-versus-host disease after an allogeneic hematopoietic cell transplant.

This clone was observed a few times. Mouse names are used for the genes. The CDR3 goes on 1 residue after the read ends, and that part is filled in from the germline J gene. The same CDR3 can be traced to other DNA sequences in this sample. The genes are TRBV3 and TRBJ2-7, with 10 bases lining up with TRBD2. V trimming: 1 base; J trimming: 4 bases; junction bases outside the gene matches: 1. The CDR3 spans 14 residues. Germline-derived CDR1 and CDR2 are SNHLY and FYNGKV (reference sequence). CDR3 DNA, as far as it was read: TGTGCCAGCAGCTTAGGGACTGGGGGTTATGAACAGTAC. Translated, it gives CASSLGTGGYEQY. The full CDR3 protein reads CASSLGTGGYEQYF.

A word on this clone: Gene names and germline match the mouse. The read terminates 1 residue before the CDR3 end, so the remaining end is supplied by the germline J gene. This chain connects TRBV5 to TRBJ2-3; 9 positions match TRBD1. Germline loops: CDR1 LGHNA, CDR2 YNLKQL (reference sequence). This CDR3 has 16 amino acids. The V and J ends lost 0 bases and 0 bases, in that order; junction bases with no gene match: 1. The CDR3 spells CASSQEGQGSAETLYF. The DNA read from the CDR3 is TGTGCCAGCAGCCAAGAGGGACAGGGTAGTGCAGAAACGCTGTAT.

In this sample, this clone is medium-sized. Germline and genes: mouse. Sequencing ends 1 residue short of the CDR3 end; the germline J gene provides the rest. This sequence joins TRBV26 and TRBJ1-3, with TRBD1 matching 7 bases. CDR3 length: 15 amino acids. Per germline, CDR1 KGHPV and CDR2 FQNQEV (reference sequence). The J segment lost 0 bases and the V segment lost 4 bases, leaving 3 bases of the junction unmatched. The sequenced CDR3 bases are TGTGCCAGCAGTCCGGGACAGAATTCTGGAAATACGCTCTAT. Protein: CASSPGQNSGNTLY. The whole CDR3 is CASSPGQNSGNTLYF. Based on the CDR3 plus reference TRBV26 and TRBJ1-3, the full variable domain is NSKVIQTPRYLVKGQGQKAKMRCIPEKGHPVVFWYQQNKNNEFKFLINFQNQEVLQQIDMTEKRFSAECPSNSPCSLEIQSSEAGDSALYLCASSPGQNSGNTLYFGEGSRLIVV.

As concerns this clone: Mouse germline and gene names are used. The read stops 1 residue short of the end of the CDR3; the missing end is completed from the germline J gene. The chain joins TRBV3 to TRBJ2-5; 12 bases are shared with TRBD2. CDR3 size: 14 residues. The junction had 3 bases not matched to a gene; V was cut back by 5 bases and J by 6 bases. Germline V lookup: CDR1 SNHLY, CDR2 FYNGKV (reference sequence). The CDR3 DNA, read in part, is TGTGCCAGCAGCCCAGACTGGGGGGGCGACACCCAGTAC. Translating it yields CASSPDWGGDTQY. The CDR3 as a whole reads CASSPDWGGDTQYF.

About this clone: Germline and genes here are mouse. The read ends 1 residue early relative to the CDR3; the germline J gene fills the gap. The chain couples TRBV23 to TRBJ2-7; the tabulated D call, TRBD2, remains unverified against the DNA. Germline CDR1 is KGHTA and CDR2 is FQNQQP. This CDR3 region has 14 residues. The part of the CDR3 DNA that was read is TGCTCCAGCAGTCAAGGTGGGGGGGTGTATGAACAGTAC. Translation gives CSSSQGGGVYEQY. The complete CDR3 reads CSSSQGGGVYEQYF.

On this clone itself: The genes are named according to mouse. CDR3 region: CTCSAGTGTEVFF. The DNA read from the CDR3 is TGCACCTGCAGTGCAGGGACAGGCACAGAAGTCTTC. The rearrangement uses TRBV1 and TRBJ1-1; 7 nucleotides match TRBD1. The CDR3 goes on 1 residue after the read ends, and that part is filled in from the germline J gene. Losses at the gene ends were 1 base for V and 4 bases for J; bases not matched to a gene: 0. The germline V gene encodes CDR1 NSQYPW and CDR2 LRSPGD (reference sequence). The CDR3 consists of 13 residues.